These T cell receptor beta chains were read from a single sample in a study of cytomegalovirus exposure and HLA in healthy donors. Assay: immunoSEQ multiplex PCR; the TCRdb copy retains only in-frame clones and omits some. This sample has 110,000 or so clones, with 67% found just once. The specimen sequenced was PBMCs. The receptor source for this set is a man aged 18 to 29 in good health and CMV-seropositive. Both conserved end residues are part of each CDR3. Each record gives: CDR3 DNA, CDR3 protein, D gene, V gene, clone size, J gene. D genes are given only for firm matches. Clone size is not always given. Where it is, it says once, few, many or a class for expanded clones.

cdr3_nt: TGTGCCAGCAGTTTTCTAGGTCGTGAGCAGTACTTC
cdr3_aa: CASSFLGREQYF
d_call: .
v_call: TRBV27
clone_size: few
j_call: TRBJ2-7

cdr3_nt: TGTGCCAGCAGCCAAGATTGGGACAGCGGGGGGGCGGGGGAGCAGTTCTTC
cdr3_aa: CASSQDWDSGGAGEQFF
d_call: TRBD2
v_call: TRBV4-2
clone_size: .
j_call: TRBJ2-1

cdr3_nt: TGTGCCAGCACGGTCGGCGGGGGCCCCGGGGAGCTGTTTTTT
cdr3_aa: CASTVGGGPGELFF
d_call: .
v_call: TRBV5-4
clone_size: .
j_call: TRBJ2-2

cdr3_nt: TGCGCCAGCAGTTACGCCGGGACAGGGCCCTACGAGCAGTACTTC
cdr3_aa: CASSYAGTGPYEQYF
d_call: TRBD1
v_call: TRBV10-1
clone_size: .
j_call: TRBJ2-7

cdr3_nt: TGTGCCAGCAGTTTCAGCGGCATTTACAATGAGCAGTTCTTC
cdr3_aa: CASSFSGIYNEQFF
d_call: .
v_call: TRBV27
clone_size: few
j_call: TRBJ2-1

cdr3_nt: TGTGCCAGCTCACCACTGGTGACAGTCAGCACAGATACGCAGTATTTT
cdr3_aa: CASSPLVTVSTDTQYF
d_call: .
v_call: TRBV18
clone_size: .
j_call: TRBJ2-3

cdr3_nt: TGTGCCTGGAAGGACAGGGTCGATTCACCCCTCCACTTT
cdr3_aa: CAWKDRVDSPLHF
d_call: TRBD1
v_call: TRBV30
clone_size: few
j_call: TRBJ1-6

cdr3_nt: TGTGCCAGCAGCGTAGTGGGCACGAACACTGAAGCTTTCTTT
cdr3_aa: CASSVVGTNTEAFF
d_call: .
v_call: TRBV9
clone_size: few
j_call: TRBJ1-1

cdr3_nt: TGTGCCAGCAGTTCCTCCTGGAGGGGACGGGAGCTGTTTTTT
cdr3_aa: CASSSSWRGRELFF
d_call: .
v_call: TRBV28
clone_size: medium-sized
j_call: TRBJ2-2

cdr3_nt: TGTGCCAACTCGGCGGGGGGGCAACACGAGCAGTACTTC
cdr3_aa: CANSAGGQHEQYF
d_call: .
v_call: TRBV21-1
clone_size: .
j_call: TRBJ2-7

cdr3_nt: TGTGCCAGCAGCTTAGTATGGTGGGACACCCCTTCGGGAGATACGCAGTATTTT
cdr3_aa: CASSLVWWDTPSGDTQYF
d_call: .
v_call: TRBV11-2
clone_size: few
j_call: TRBJ2-3

cdr3_nt: TGTGCCAGCATTGCGGGGGGGATATACAATGAGCAGTTCTTC
cdr3_aa: CASIAGGIYNEQFF
d_call: TRBD2
v_call: TRBV28
clone_size: .
j_call: TRBJ2-1

cdr3_nt: TGTGCCTGGAGTAGGGGATCCCCCTACAATGAGCAGTTCTTC
cdr3_aa: CAWSRGSPYNEQFF
d_call: .
v_call: TRBV30
clone_size: .
j_call: TRBJ2-1

cdr3_nt: TGTGCCAGCAGCTCAGAAGACAGTTTTGGCTACACCTTC
cdr3_aa: CASSSEDSFGYTF
d_call: .
v_call: TRBV5-4
clone_size: .
j_call: TRBJ1-2

cdr3_nt: TGTGCCAGCAGCTCCTACCTAGGGCCCCAGCATTTT
cdr3_aa: CASSSYLGPQHF
d_call: .
v_call: TRBV7-2
clone_size: .
j_call: TRBJ1-5

cdr3_nt: TGTGCCAGCAGCCGAGCGGGGGGCTATGGCACAGATACGCAGTATTTT
cdr3_aa: CASSRAGGYGTDTQYF
d_call: TRBD2
v_call: TRBV27
clone_size: few
j_call: TRBJ2-3

cdr3_nt: TGCGCCAGTACAACAGGGAAGGCAGATACGCAGTATTTT
cdr3_aa: CASTTGKADTQYF
d_call: .
v_call: TRBV5-1
clone_size: once
j_call: TRBJ2-3

cdr3_nt: TGTGCCAGCAGTGATGGACAGTACAATGAGCAGTTCTTC
cdr3_aa: CASSDGQYNEQFF
d_call: .
v_call: TRBV6-4
clone_size: .
j_call: TRBJ2-1

cdr3_nt: TGTGCCAGCTCACCACTTGACACATACACTGAAGCTTTCTTT
cdr3_aa: CASSPLDTYTEAFF
d_call: .
v_call: TRBV18
clone_size: .
j_call: TRBJ1-1

cdr3_nt: TGTGCCAGTAGTACCCCGGGGAGTCCTGAAAAACTGTTTTTT
cdr3_aa: CASSTPGSPEKLFF
d_call: .
v_call: TRBV19
clone_size: .
j_call: TRBJ1-4

cdr3_nt: TGTGCCAGTAGTATGTCGGGGGGTTACCAAGAGACCCAGTACTTC
cdr3_aa: CASSMSGGYQETQYF
d_call: TRBD2
v_call: TRBV19
clone_size: .
j_call: TRBJ2-5

cdr3_nt: TGTGCCAGCAGCTTTAACTTGGAGGATGAAGCTTTCTTT
cdr3_aa: CASSFNLEDEAFF
d_call: .
v_call: TRBV7-9
clone_size: .
j_call: TRBJ1-1

cdr3_nt: TGTGCCAGCCATGAATCAGGGGGGTGGGGAGCTTTCTTT
cdr3_aa: CASHESGGWGAFF
d_call: TRBD1
v_call: TRBV25-1
clone_size: .
j_call: TRBJ1-1

cdr3_nt: TGTGCCAGCAGCCAAGGGGTCCAGGGGGACACTGAAGCTTTCTTT
cdr3_aa: CASSQGVQGDTEAFF
d_call: TRBD1
v_call: TRBV4-2
clone_size: .
j_call: TRBJ1-1

cdr3_nt: TGCGCCAGCAGGCCCCCGGGACACTACAATCAGCCCCAGCATTTT
cdr3_aa: CASRPPGHYNQPQHF
d_call: .
v_call: TRBV10-1
clone_size: once
j_call: TRBJ1-5

cdr3_nt: TGTGCCAGCAGCGCCGGTGAGGATACGCAGTATTTT
cdr3_aa: CASSAGEDTQYF
d_call: .
v_call: TRBV11-3
clone_size: once
j_call: TRBJ2-3

cdr3_nt: TGTGCCAGCAGCGACGAGCTTTATTCTCGGGAAGCTAATGAAAAACTGTTTTTT
cdr3_aa: CASSDELYSREANEKLFF
d_call: .
v_call: TRBV4-2
clone_size: few
j_call: TRBJ1-4

cdr3_nt: TGTGCCAGCAGAAGGACAGGGGAGCTTGGTGACACCGGGGAGCTGTTTTTT
cdr3_aa: CASRRTGELGDTGELFF
d_call: TRBD1
v_call: TRBV6-4
clone_size: .
j_call: TRBJ2-2

cdr3_nt: TGTGCCAGCAGCTTATCCGGGAGTCGCACAGATACGCAGTATTTT
cdr3_aa: CASSLSGSRTDTQYF
d_call: .
v_call: TRBV13
clone_size: .
j_call: TRBJ2-3

cdr3_nt: TGTGCCAGCAGTTACACCCTAGCGGGGGCATACAATGAGCAGTTCTTC
cdr3_aa: CASSYTLAGAYNEQFF
d_call: TRBD2
v_call: TRBV28
clone_size: .
j_call: TRBJ2-1

cdr3_nt: TGTGCCAGCAGCTTGGCCGACCTTTTAGGGGGCAGCGGAGATACGCAGTATTTT
cdr3_aa: CASSLADLLGGSGDTQYF
d_call: TRBD1
v_call: TRBV5-4
clone_size: .
j_call: TRBJ2-3

cdr3_nt: TGTGCCAGCAGCTTGGGGGCAGGGAGGTATTATGGCTACACCTTC
cdr3_aa: CASSLGAGRYYGYTF
d_call: .
v_call: TRBV5-5
clone_size: .
j_call: TRBJ1-2

cdr3_nt: TGCGCCAGCAGCCAAGGCCCGGGACAGCCCACCTTC
cdr3_aa: CASSQGPGQPTF
d_call: TRBD1
v_call: TRBV4-1
clone_size: once
j_call: TRBJ1-2

cdr3_nt: TGCGCCAGCAGTGAGTCACACCTCGGGGACAGCCTGGGGGCCTACGAGCAGTACTTC
cdr3_aa: CASSESHLGDSLGAYEQYF
d_call: TRBD1
v_call: TRBV10-1
clone_size: few
j_call: TRBJ2-7

cdr3_nt: TGTGCCAGCAGCCGGGGAGGGTCAGGTAATGAGCAGTTCTTC
cdr3_aa: CASSRGGSGNEQFF
d_call: TRBD2
v_call: TRBV6-6
clone_size: .
j_call: TRBJ2-1

cdr3_nt: TGTGCCAGCAGCCCAAGGGACAGCTACCCCTCCTACGAGCAGTACTTC
cdr3_aa: CASSPRDSYPSYEQYF
d_call: TRBD1
v_call: TRBV11-2
clone_size: .
j_call: TRBJ2-7

cdr3_nt: TGTGCCAGCAGTATTGCCAGGGGGCCCGCGTTTGGCTACACCTTC
cdr3_aa: CASSIARGPAFGYTF
d_call: TRBD1
v_call: TRBV6-6
clone_size: .
j_call: TRBJ1-2

cdr3_nt: TGTGCCAGCAGAACGGGGGTATCCTACGAGCAGTACTTC
cdr3_aa: CASRTGVSYEQYF
d_call: .
v_call: TRBV2
clone_size: .
j_call: TRBJ2-7

cdr3_nt: TGTGCCAGCAAGGGGACCGCGGGAAATAATGAAAAACTGTTTTTT
cdr3_aa: CASKGTAGNNEKLFF
d_call: .
v_call: TRBV6-6
clone_size: .
j_call: TRBJ1-4

cdr3_nt: TGTGCCAGCAGTCCTCGACAGTTTTCCTACGAGCAGTACTTC
cdr3_aa: CASSPRQFSYEQYF
d_call: .
v_call: TRBV6-1
clone_size: .
j_call: TRBJ2-7

cdr3_nt: TGTGCCAGCAGTTATAAGGGGTTCTACGGCAATGAGCAGTTCTTC
cdr3_aa: CASSYKGFYGNEQFF
d_call: .
v_call: TRBV6-6
clone_size: .
j_call: TRBJ2-1

cdr3_nt: TGTGCCAGCAGCTCACGCCCGGGACAGGGGTGGTACAATGAGCAGTTCTTC
cdr3_aa: CASSSRPGQGWYNEQFF
d_call: TRBD1
v_call: TRBV9
clone_size: few
j_call: TRBJ2-1

cdr3_nt: TGTGCCAGCAGCCAAGTAACAGGCTATGGCTACACCTTC
cdr3_aa: CASSQVTGYGYTF
d_call: .
v_call: TRBV4-2
clone_size: .
j_call: TRBJ1-2

cdr3_nt: TGCGCCAGCAGCTTACCGGACAGGGGGCGTTTCCTCTACGAGCAGTACTTC
cdr3_aa: CASSLPDRGRFLYEQYF
d_call: TRBD1
v_call: TRBV5-1
clone_size: .
j_call: TRBJ2-7

cdr3_nt: TGTGCCTGGAGTAATAGCGGGGGGGCAGAGACCCAGTACTTC
cdr3_aa: CAWSNSGGAETQYF
d_call: TRBD2
v_call: TRBV30
clone_size: .
j_call: TRBJ2-5

cdr3_nt: TGTGCCAGCAGTTTATCGCCAGGGTACTATGGCTACACCTTC
cdr3_aa: CASSLSPGYYGYTF
d_call: .
v_call: TRBV27
clone_size: .
j_call: TRBJ1-2

cdr3_nt: TGCGCCAGCAGTGCATCAACTAGGTCCTACGAGCAGTACTTC
cdr3_aa: CASSASTRSYEQYF
d_call: .
v_call: TRBV10-2
clone_size: few
j_call: TRBJ2-7